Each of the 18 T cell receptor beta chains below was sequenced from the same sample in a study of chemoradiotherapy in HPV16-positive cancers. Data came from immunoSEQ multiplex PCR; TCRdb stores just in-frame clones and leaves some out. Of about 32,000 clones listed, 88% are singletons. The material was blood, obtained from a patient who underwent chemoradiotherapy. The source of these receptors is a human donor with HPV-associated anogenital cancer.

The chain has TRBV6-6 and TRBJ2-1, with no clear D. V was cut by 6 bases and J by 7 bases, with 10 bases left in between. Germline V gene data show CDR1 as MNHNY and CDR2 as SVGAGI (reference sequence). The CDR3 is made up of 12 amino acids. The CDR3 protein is CASSANGNEQFF. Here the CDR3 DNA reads TGTGCCAGCAGCGCAAATGGTAATGAGCAGTTCTTC.

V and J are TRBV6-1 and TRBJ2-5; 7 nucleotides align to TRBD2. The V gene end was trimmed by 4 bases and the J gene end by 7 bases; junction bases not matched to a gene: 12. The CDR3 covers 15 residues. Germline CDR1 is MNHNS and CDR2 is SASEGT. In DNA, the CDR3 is TGTGCCAGCAGTGGGGGGGGGACCCAACGAGGGACCCAGTACTTC. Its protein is CASSGGGTQRGTQYF.

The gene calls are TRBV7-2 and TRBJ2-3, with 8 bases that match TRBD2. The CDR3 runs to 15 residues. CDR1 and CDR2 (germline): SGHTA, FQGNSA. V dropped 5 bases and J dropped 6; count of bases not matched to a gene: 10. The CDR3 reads CASSTTSGLWDTQYF. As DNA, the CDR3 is TGTGCCAGCAGCACTACTAGCGGCCTCTGGGATACGCAGTATTTT. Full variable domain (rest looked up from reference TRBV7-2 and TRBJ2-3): GAGVSQSPSNKVTEKGKDVELRCDPISGHTALYWYRQSLGQGLEFLIYFQGNSAPDKSGLPSDRFSAERTGGSVSTLTIQRTQQEDSAVYLCASSTTSGLWDTQYFGPGTRLTVL.

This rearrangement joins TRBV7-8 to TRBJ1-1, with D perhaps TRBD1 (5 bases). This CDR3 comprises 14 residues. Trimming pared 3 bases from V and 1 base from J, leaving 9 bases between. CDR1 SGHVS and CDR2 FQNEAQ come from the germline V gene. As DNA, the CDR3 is TGTGCCAGCAGCTTGGTCGGGGGGAACACTGAAGCTTTCTTT. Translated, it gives CASSLVGGNTEAFF.

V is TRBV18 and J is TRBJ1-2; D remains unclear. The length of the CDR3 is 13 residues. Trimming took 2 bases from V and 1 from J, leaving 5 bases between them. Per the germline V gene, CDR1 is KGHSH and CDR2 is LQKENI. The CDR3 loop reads CASSPGSNYGYTF. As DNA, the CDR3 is TGTGCCAGCTCACCAGGAAGTAACTATGGCTACACCTTC.

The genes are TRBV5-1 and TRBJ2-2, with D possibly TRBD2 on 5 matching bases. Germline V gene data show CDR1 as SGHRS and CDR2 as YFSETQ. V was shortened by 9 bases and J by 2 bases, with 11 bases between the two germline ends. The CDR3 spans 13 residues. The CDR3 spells CATNSGNTGELFF. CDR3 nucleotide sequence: TGCGCCACCAACAGCGGTAACACCGGGGAGCTGTTTTTT.

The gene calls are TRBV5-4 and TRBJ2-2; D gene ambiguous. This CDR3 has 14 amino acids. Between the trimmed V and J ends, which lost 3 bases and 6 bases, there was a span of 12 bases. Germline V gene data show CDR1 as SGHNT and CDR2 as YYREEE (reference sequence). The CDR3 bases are TGTGCCAGCAGCTGGGGATCGGGTGCCGGGGAGCTGTTTTTT. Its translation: CASSWGSGAGELFF.

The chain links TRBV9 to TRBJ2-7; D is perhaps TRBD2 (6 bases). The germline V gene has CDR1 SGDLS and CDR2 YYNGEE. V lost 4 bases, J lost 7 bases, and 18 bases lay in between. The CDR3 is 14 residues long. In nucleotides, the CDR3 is TGTGCCAGCAGCCCCGGGGCGGGGCGCTTGGAGCAGTACTTC. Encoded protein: CASSPGAGRLEQYF.

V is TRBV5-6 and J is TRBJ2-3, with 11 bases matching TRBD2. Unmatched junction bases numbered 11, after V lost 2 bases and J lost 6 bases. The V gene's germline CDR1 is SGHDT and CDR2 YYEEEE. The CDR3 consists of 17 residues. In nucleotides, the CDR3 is TGTGCCAGCAGCTTTATACCGGGACTAGCGGTCTCGGATACGCAGTATTTT. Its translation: CASSFIPGLAVSDTQYF.

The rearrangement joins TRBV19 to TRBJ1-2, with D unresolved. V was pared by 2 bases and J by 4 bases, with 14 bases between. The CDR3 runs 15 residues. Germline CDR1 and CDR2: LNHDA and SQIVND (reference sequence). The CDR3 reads CASSILYDDGYGYTF. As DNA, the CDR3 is TGTGCCAGTAGTATATTGTACGACGACGGCTATGGCTACACCTTC.

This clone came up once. The CDR3 spells CASSIDIRVRYNQPQHF. The CDR3, as DNA: TGTGCCAGTAGTATAGATATCAGGGTGAGATACAATCAGCCCCAGCATTTT. V gene TRBV19 combines with J gene TRBJ1-5; maybe TRBD1 (5 bases). The CDR3 contains 17 residues. Trimming took off 0 bases at V and 3 bases at J, with 15 bases between the two ends. Germline values: CDR1 LNHDA, CDR2 SQIVND (reference sequence).

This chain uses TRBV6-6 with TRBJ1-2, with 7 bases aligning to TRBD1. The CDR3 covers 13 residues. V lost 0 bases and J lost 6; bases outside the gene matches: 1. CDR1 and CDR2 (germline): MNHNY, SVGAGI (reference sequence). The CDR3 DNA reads TGTGCCAGCAGTTACTCGACAGGGAATGGCTACACCTTC. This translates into CASSYSTGNGYTF.

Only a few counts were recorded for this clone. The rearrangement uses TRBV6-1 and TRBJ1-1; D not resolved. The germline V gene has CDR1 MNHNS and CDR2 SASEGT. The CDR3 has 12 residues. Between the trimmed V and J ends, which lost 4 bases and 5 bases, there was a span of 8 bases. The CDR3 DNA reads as TGTGCCAGCAGTGGAACGGGGACTGAAGCTTTCTTT. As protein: CASSGTGTEAFF.

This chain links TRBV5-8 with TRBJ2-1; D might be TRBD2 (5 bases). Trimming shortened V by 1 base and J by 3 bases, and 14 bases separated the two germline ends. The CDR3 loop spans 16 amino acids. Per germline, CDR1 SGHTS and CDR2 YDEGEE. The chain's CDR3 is CASSLLGIRDYNEQFF. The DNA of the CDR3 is TGTGCCAGCAGCTTGCTTGGAATCCGGGACTACAATGAGCAGTTCTTC.

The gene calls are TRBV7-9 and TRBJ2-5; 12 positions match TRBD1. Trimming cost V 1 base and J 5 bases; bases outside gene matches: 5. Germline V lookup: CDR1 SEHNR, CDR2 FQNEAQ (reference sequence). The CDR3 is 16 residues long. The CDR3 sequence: CASSLGGTGGLETQYF. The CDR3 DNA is TGTGCCAGCAGCTTAGGTGGGACAGGGGGCCTGGAGACCCAGTACTTC.

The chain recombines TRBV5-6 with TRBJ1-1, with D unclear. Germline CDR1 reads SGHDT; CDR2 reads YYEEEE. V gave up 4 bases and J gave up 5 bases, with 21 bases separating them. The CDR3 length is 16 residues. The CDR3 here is CASSDSTAPGGTEAFF. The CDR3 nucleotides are TGTGCCAGCAGCGACTCGACCGCCCCGGGTGGGACTGAAGCTTTCTTT.

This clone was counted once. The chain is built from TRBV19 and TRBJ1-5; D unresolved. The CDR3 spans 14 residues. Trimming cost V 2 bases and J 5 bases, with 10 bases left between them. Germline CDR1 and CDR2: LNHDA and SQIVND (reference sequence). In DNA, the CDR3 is TGTGCCAGTAGTATACGGACCCCGGATCAGCCCCAGCATTTT. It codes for CASSIRTPDQPQHF.

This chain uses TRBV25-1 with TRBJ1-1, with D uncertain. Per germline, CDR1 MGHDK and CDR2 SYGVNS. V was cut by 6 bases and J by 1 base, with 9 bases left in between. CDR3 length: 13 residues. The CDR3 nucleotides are TGTGCCAGCAGCCTAGGCAAGAACACTGAAGCTTTCTTT. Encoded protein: CASSLGKNTEAFF.